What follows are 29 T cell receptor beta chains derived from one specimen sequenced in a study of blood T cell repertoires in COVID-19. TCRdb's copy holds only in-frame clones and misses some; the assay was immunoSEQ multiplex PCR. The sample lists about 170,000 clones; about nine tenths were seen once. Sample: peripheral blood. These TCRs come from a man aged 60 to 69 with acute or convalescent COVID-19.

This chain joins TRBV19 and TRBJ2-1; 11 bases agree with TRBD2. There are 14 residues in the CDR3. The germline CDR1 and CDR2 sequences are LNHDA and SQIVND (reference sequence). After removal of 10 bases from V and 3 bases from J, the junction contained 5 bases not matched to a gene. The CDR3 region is CATRLAGIYNEQFF. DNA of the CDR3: TGTGCCACCCGACTAGCGGGGATCTACAATGAGCAGTTCTTC.

Here the CDR3 reads CASSDGPTSRQYV. The DNA of the CDR3 is TGTGCCAGCAGTGACGGGCCGACTAGCCGGCAGTACGTC. The chain is built from TRBV2 and TRBJ2-7; 7 positions match TRBD2. The V and J ends lost 3 bases and 9 bases, in that order; junction bases with no gene match: 8. The germline CDR1 and CDR2 sequences are SNHLY and FYNNEI. CDR3 length equals 13 residues.

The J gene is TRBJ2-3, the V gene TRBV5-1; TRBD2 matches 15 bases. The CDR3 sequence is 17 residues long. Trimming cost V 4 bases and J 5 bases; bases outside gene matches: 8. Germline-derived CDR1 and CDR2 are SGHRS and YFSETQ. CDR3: CASSPGLAGGLLDTQYF. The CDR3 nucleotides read TGCGCCAGCAGCCCAGGACTAGCGGGGGGGCTTTTAGATACGCAGTATTTT.

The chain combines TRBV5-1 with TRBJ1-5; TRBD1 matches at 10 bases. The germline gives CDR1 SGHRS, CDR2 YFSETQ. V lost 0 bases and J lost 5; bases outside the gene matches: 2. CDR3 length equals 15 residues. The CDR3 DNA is TGCGCCAGCAGCTTGGGGGGGACAGGGGATCAGCCCCAGCATTTT. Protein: CASSLGGTGDQPQHF.

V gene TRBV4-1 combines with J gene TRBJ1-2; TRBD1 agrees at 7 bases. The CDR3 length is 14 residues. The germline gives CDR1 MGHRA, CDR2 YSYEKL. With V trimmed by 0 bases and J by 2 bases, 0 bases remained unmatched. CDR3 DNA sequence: TGCGCCAGCAGCCAAGAACAGGGGAACTATGGCTACACCTTC. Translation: CASSQEQGNYGYTF.

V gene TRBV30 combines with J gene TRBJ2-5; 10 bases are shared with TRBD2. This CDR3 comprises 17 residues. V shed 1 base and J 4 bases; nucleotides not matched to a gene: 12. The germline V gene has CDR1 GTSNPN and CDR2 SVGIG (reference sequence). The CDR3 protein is CAWSGLAGELIGETQYF. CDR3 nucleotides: TGTGCCTGGAGTGGCCTAGCGGGAGAGTTAATTGGAGAGACCCAGTACTTC.

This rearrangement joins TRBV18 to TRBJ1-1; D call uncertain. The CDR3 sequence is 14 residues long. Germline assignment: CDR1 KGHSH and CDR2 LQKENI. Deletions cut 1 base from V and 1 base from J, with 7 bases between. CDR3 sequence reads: CASSPLPSNTEAFF. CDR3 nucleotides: TGTGCCAGCTCACCACTCCCGTCGAACACTGAAGCTTTCTTT.

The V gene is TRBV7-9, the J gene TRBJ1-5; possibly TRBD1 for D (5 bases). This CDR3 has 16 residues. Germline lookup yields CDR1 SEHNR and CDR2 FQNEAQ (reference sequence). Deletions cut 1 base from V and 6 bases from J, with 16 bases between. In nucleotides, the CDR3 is TGTGCCAGCAGCTTAGATTGGGCAGGGCTGACTCAGCCCCAGCATTTT. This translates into CASSLDWAGLTQPQHF.

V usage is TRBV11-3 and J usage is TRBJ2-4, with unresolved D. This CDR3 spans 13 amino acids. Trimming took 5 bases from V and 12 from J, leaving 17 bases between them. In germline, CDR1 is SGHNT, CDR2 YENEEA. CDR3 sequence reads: CASSPPSLAHQYF. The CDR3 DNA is TGTGCCAGCAGCCCCCCGAGTTTAGCTCATCAGTACTTC.

CDR3 loop: CATRLGAGDTQYF. The CDR3 coding sequence is TGTGCCACACGTCTGGGGGCTGGAGATACGCAGTATTTT. The rearrangement uses TRBV7-3 and TRBJ2-3; D perhaps matches TRBD1 (6 bases). This CDR3 has 13 amino acids. Germline V gene sequence: CDR1 SGHTA, CDR2 FQGTGA. V lost 10 bases, J lost 5 bases, and 16 bases lay in between.

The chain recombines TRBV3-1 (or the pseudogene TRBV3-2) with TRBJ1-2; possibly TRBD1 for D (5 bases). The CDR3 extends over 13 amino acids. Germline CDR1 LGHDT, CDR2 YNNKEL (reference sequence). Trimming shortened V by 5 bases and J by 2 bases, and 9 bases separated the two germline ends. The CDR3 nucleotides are TGTGCCAGCAGCTCGACAGCGAACTATGGCTACACCTTC. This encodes CASSSTANYGYTF.

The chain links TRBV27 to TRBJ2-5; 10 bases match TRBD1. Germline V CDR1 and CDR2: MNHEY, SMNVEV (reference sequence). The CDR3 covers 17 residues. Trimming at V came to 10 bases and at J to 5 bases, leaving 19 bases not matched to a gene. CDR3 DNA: TGTGCCAAAACATTGCTCCGGTTGGGACAGGGGACCGAGACCCAGTACTTC. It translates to CAKTLLRLGQGTETQYF.

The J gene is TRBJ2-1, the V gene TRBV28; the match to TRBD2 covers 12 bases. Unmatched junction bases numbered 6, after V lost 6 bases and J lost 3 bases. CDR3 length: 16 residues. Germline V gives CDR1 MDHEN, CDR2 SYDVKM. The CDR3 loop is CASRDTSGRIYNEQFF. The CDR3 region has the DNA TGTGCCAGCAGGGATACTAGCGGGAGGATCTACAATGAGCAGTTCTTC.

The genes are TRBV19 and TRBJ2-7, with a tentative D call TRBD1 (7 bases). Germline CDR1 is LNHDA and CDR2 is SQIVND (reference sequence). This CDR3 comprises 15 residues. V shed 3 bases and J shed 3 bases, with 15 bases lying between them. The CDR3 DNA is TGTGCCAGTAGTATGACAGGGAGGCTCAGCTACGAGCAGTACTTC. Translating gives CASSMTGRLSYEQYF.

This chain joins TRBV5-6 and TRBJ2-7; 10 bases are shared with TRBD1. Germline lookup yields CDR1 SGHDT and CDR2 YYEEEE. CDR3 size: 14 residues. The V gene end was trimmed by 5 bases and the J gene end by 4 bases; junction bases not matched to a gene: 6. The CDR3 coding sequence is TGTGCCAGCAGTGCGACAGGGGGCATTTACGAGCAGTACGTC. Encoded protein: CASSATGGIYEQYV.

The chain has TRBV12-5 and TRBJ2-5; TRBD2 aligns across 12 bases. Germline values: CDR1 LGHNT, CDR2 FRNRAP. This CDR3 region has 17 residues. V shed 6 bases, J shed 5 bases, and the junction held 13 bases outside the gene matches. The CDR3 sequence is CASGPLAGGPGGETQYF. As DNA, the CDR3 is TGTGCTAGTGGACCCCTAGCGGGGGGGCCGGGAGGTGAGACCCAGTACTTC.

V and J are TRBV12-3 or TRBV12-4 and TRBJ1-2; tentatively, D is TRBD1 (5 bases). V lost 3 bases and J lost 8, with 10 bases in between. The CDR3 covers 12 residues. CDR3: CASSFRAGGYTF. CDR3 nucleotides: TGTGCCAGCAGTTTCAGGGCAGGGGGCTACACCTTC.

Here the CDR3 DNA reads TGTGCCTGGAGTGTACAGGGCAGCCGAGGAAAACTGTTTTTT. Its protein is CAWSVQGSRGKLFF. V usage is TRBV30 and J usage is TRBJ1-4; possibly TRBD1 for D (6 bases). There are 14 residues in the CDR3. V was clipped by 0 bases and J by 10 bases, with 15 bases between them. Germline CDR1 and CDR2: GTSNPN and SVGIG (reference sequence).

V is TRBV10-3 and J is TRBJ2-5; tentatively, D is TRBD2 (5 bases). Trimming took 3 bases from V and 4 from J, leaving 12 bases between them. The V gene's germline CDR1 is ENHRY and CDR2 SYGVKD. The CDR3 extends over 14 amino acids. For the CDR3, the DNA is TGTGCCATCAGTGATTCCGGGAAGGGAGAGACCCAGTACTTC. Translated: CAISDSGKGETQYF.

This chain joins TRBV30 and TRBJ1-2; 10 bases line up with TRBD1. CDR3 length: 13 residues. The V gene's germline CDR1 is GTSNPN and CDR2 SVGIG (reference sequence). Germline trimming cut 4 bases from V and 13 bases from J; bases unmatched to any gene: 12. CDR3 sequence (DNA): TGTGCCTGGATCCCGGGACAGGGGTTTTGGGGCACCTTC. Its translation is CAWIPGQGFWGTF.

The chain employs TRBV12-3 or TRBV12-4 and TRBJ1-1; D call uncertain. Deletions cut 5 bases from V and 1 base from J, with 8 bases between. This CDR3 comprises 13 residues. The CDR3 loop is CASSKIENTEAFF. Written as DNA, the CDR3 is TGTGCCAGCAGTAAAATAGAGAACACTGAAGCTTTCTTT.

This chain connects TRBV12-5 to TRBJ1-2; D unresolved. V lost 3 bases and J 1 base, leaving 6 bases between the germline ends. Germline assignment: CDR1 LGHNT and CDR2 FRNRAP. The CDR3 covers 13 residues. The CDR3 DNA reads TGTGCTAGTGGTTTCGCGGGTAACTATGGCTACACCTTC. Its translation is CASGFAGNYGYTF.

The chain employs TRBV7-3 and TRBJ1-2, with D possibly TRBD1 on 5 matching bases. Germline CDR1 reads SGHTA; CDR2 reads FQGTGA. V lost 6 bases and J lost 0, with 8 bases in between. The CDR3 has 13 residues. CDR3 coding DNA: TGTGCCAGCAGTACAGGCGCTAACTATGGCTACACCTTC. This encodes CASSTGANYGYTF.

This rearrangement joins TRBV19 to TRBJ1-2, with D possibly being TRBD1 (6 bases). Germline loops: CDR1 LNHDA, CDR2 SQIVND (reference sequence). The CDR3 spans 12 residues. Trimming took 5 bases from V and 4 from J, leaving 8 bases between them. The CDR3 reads CASSPGVYGYTF. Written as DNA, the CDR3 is TGTGCCAGTAGTCCAGGGGTCTATGGCTACACCTTC.

The CDR3 DNA follows: TGTGCCTGGAGTCCAGGGAGGAATCAGCCCCAGCATTTT. Translating gives CAWSPGRNQPQHF. The J gene is TRBJ1-5, the V gene TRBV30, with TRBD1 as a possible D gene (5 bases). Looked up from germline, CDR1 is GTSNPN and CDR2 is SVGIG (reference sequence). This CDR3 comprises 13 residues. The V end was cut by 2 bases, the J end by 4 bases, with 9 bases between.

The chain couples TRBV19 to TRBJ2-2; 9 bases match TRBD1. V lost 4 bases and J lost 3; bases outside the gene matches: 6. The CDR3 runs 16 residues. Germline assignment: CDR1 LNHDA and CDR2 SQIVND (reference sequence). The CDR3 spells CASSNGGTGHTGELFF. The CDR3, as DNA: TGTGCCAGTAGTAATGGGGGGACAGGGCACACCGGGGAGCTGTTTTTT.

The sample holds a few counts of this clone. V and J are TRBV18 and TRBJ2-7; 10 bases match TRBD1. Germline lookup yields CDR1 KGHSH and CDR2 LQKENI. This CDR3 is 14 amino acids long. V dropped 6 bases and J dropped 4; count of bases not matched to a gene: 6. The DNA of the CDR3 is TGTGCCAGCTCCCCGGGACAGGGGTCGTACGAGCAGTACTTC. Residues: CASSPGQGSYEQYF.

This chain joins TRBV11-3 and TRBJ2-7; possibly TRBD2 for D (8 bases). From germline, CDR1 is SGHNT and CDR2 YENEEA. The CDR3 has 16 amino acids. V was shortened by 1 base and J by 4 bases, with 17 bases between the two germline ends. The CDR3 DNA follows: TGTGCCAGCAGCTTAGTAGCGGGACAGCTTAGTTACGAGCAGTACTTC. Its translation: CASSLVAGQLSYEQYF.

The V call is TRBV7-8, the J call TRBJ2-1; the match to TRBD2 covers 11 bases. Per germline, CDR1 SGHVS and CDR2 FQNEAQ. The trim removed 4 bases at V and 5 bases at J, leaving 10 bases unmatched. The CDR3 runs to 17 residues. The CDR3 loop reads CASSSYRLAGKDNEQFF. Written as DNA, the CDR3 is TGTGCCAGCAGCTCCTATAGACTAGCGGGGAAAGACAATGAGCAGTTCTTC.